A selection of T cell receptor beta chains follows, all from one sample in a study of PD-1 blockade in classical Hodgkin lymphoma. Repertoires were generated with immunoSEQ multiplex PCR, while TCRdb's copy carries only in-frame clones and drops some. The sample lists tens of thousands of clones, about 82% occurring once. Sequencing used CD4+ T cells from blood, obtained before the fourth cycle of nivolumab. The source is a human donor with classical Hodgkin lymphoma. The CDR3 runs from the conserved cysteine through the conserved F or W. The D gene is left open where the match is weak. A clone size is listed for some rows: how often the clone was seen (once, few, many), or a class if it is expanded.

j_gene,d_gene,abundance,v_gene,CDR3nt,CDR3aa
TRBJ2-3,NA,NA,TRBV7-9,TGTGCCAGCGGGTTTTCAGGGGGCACAGATACGCAGTATTTT,CASGFSGGTDTQYF
TRBJ2-2,NA,NA,TRBV11-2,TGTGCCAGCAGCTTCGGATCTCTCACCCTCTTTGGGACCGGGGAGCTGTTTTTT,CASSFGSLTLFGTGELFF
TRBJ1-1,TRBD1,few,TRBV2,TGTGCCACTTCAGAGGGGGCGCTTGCTGAAGCTTTCTTT,CATSEGALAEAFF
TRBJ2-7,NA,NA,TRBV7-9,TGTGCCAGCAGCGGAAGGGGGACCTCCCCTTCCTACGAGCAGTACTTC,CASSGRGTSPSYEQYF
TRBJ1-1,NA,once,TRBV7-9,TGTGCCAGCAGCTTAGAAGGGGGGAACACTGAAGCTTTCTTT,CASSLEGGNTEAFF
TRBJ1-6,NA,NA,TRBV9,TGTGCCAGCAGCGGTGGAGGGTTTGACTCACCCCTCCACTTT,CASSGGGFDSPLHF
TRBJ2-7,NA,NA,TRBV19,TGTGCCAGTGGCCCCATGGGCCCGGGCCCTTACACTACCTACGAGCAGTACTTC,CASGPMGPGPYTTYEQYF
TRBJ1-5,NA,few,TRBV28,TGTGCCAGCAGTTTCATTCGTAGCAATCAGCCCCAGCATTTT,CASSFIRSNQPQHF
TRBJ1-4,NA,NA,TRBV6-5,TGTGCCAGCAGTTACACGGGGGCAGGGGTGGATGAAAAACTGTTTTTT,CASSYTGAGVDEKLFF
TRBJ1-5,NA,NA,TRBV7-9,TGTGCCAGCAGCTTAGAGGGGGAGGACCCATCGCATTTT,CASSLEGEDPSHF
TRBJ2-7,NA,NA,TRBV9,TGTGCCAGCAGCTTTTTTGACAGTCCTGCTCCCGAGCAGTACTTC,CASSFFDSPAPEQYF
TRBJ2-3,TRBD1,NA,TRBV5-1,TGCGCCAGCAGCCGGACAGGGCCAATCAACACAGATACGCAGTATTTT,CASSRTGPINTDTQYF
TRBJ1-1,TRBD1,once,TRBV6-1,TGTGCCAGCAGTGAAGCCCGAGGGACAGGGTGGAACACTGAAGCTTTCTTT,CASSEARGTGWNTEAFF
TRBJ2-3,NA,NA,TRBV7-9,TGTGCCAGCAGCTTATGGGGGGCAGATACGCAGTATTTT,CASSLWGADTQYF